The source of this T cell receptor beta chain is a study of blood T cell repertoires in COVID-19 (dated by TCRdb to about 2020). Study-level background: The collaborator samples originated in the United States, Italy and Spain and spanned the acute and convalescent phases of COVID-19. The material from the prospective study consisted of cDNA or gDNA derived from T cells, B-cell-depleted T cells, or PBMCs. Deeply sampled blood TCRbeta repertoires from subjects exposed to, actively infected with, or recovered from COVID-19 were included in the dataset. The repertoires were made available in a free public database intended to serve as a resource for research on the immune response to SARS-CoV-2. Samples came from the ongoing ImmuneRACE study (first 160 participants) plus 1,254 subjects from 6 global collaborators. Nearly every sample came with metadata listing a de-identified subject ID, COVID-19 status, age in years and sex. HLA class I and class II types, where available, came from metadata supplied by the sample provider rather than from assay-based typing. The paper as a whole reports these results and caveats: The amount of clinical and demographic metadata varied by source and participant and was provided uncurated.

Participants in the prospective study were enrolled through a virtual design, were aged 18 to 89 years, and lived in 20 to 30 United States geographic areas. In the prospective study, participants were assigned to cohorts based on the clinical history participants reported in a screening survey and a study questionnaire. Mobile phlebotomists in the prospective study collected whole blood, serum and a nasopharyngeal or oropharyngeal swab from every participant. Participants in the prospective study had the option to provide additional blood draws and questionnaires over an approximately 2-month period. Before DNA extraction, prospective study blood samples were shipped either frozen or at room temperature. V was cut back by 5 bases and J by 0 bases, leaving a gap of 6 bases between them. Including the terminal cysteine and phenylalanine, the CDR3 comprises 13 residues. The read is trimmed to its CDR3 DNA, 39 bases read in frame from base 1. The germline V gene gives CDR1 as SGHDT and CDR2 as YYEEEE.

On this clone: The clone's antigen remains unknown. The record has no base qualities; no much larger clone is one base away.

The immunoSEQ Assay, a bias-controlled multiplex PCR, was used to amplify TCRbeta CDR3 regions from genomic DNA. As for how the authors treated the data: The number of nucleated cells in each sample was estimated by amplification of reference gene primers within the assay. Sequence reads were collapsed and filtered to measure the absolute abundance of every unique TCRbeta CDR3 rearrangement. For each sample, productive Simpson clonality was calculated as the square root of Simpson's diversity index over productive rearrangements. The clones in this table, taken by TCRdb from immuneACCESS, are in-frame only. Not every clone is retained; where verified, under half of the shortfall comes from an unresolved V gene, and the cause of the rest is unknown. V and J calls and clone size follow that table, whereas D and trimming were derived from the DNA. Recorded for this sample are over 350,000 clones; 87% of them occurred a single time. The ten largest clones capture under 2.5% of the sample.

The source of this sequence is a woman aged 18-29 years with acute COVID-19. The receptor chain draws on TRBV5-6 and TRBJ2-4; the D segment cannot be called with confidence. The sample was PBMCs or T cells enriched from blood (not recorded which). The CDR3 in this case is CASSVIAKNIQYF. The sequenced DNA: TGTGCCAGCAGTGTAATAGCCAAAAACATTCAGTACTTC.